The 11 T cell receptor delta chains given below trace back to one sample, sequenced in a study of gamma-delta chains in newborns, infants, children. TCRdb reprocessed the reads using CATT. The data contain fewer than 2,000 delta-chain clones, roughly 41% of them seen just once; the ten biggest clones take up about 15%. Sequencing was carried out using blood. The receptor source for this set is a child who had a fever.

The chain recombines TRDV2 with TRDJ1; 13 bases agree with TRDD3. After removal of 1 base from V and 11 bases from J, the junction contained 21 bases not matched to a gene. This CDR3 region has 19 residues. Per germline, CDR1 GEAIGNYY and CDR2 EKD. The CDR3 protein is CACDTARTGGYDVDRHLIF. In DNA, the CDR3 is TGTGCCTGTGACACGGCCCGTACTGGGGGATACGACGTCGATAGGCACCTCATCTTT.

The chain links TRDV2 to TRDJ1, with 8 bases identical to TRDD3. The CDR3 length is 15 residues. Germline CDR1 GEAIGNYY, CDR2 EKD. Trimming took 2 bases from V and 1 from J; bases not matched to a gene: 5. CDR3 sequence (DNA): TGTGCCTGTGACAATCTGGGGGACTCCACCGATAAACTCATCTTT. Protein: CACDNLGDSTDKLIF.

With regard to this clone: A read error may be the cause here, since a much bigger clone is one base away. The gene calls are TRDV2 and TRDJ3; D unresolved. The CDR3 runs to 17 residues. Germline CDR1 and CDR2: GEAIGNYY and EKD. The CDR3 DNA reads as TGTGCCCGTGACACAACGGGCTCGGACTGGGACACCCGACAGATGTTTTTC. Protein: CARDTTGSDWDTRQMFF.

This sequence joins TRDV2 and TRDJ3; 7 positions agree with TRDD3. With V trimmed by 0 bases and J by 0 bases, 7 bases remained unmatched. Germline V gene lookup returns CDR1 GEAIGNYY and CDR2 EKD. This CDR3 region has 19 residues. CDR3 sequence reads: CACDTVGIQGSWDTRQMFF. CDR3 nucleotide sequence: TGTGCCTGTGACACCGTCGGGATACAGGGCTCCTGGGACACCCGACAGATGTTTTTC.

This chain joins TRDV2 and TRDJ1; 10 bases line up with TRDD3. CDR3 length: 17 residues. Per the germline V gene, CDR1 is GEAIGNYY and CDR2 is EKD. V was clipped by 2 bases and J by 0 bases; unmatched bases: 8. The CDR3 sequence is CACDKLGDLSYTDKLIF. CDR3 DNA sequence: TGTGCCTGTGACAAACTGGGGGATCTGTCGTACACCGATAAACTCATCTTT.

J is TRDJ1 and V is TRDV2; D is ambiguous. CDR1 is GEAIGNYY and CDR2 is EKD in the germline V gene. The length of the CDR3 is 16 residues. With 8 bases removed from V and 4 bases from J, the gap between germline ends came to 25 bases. The CDR3 sequence is CAYVTVGFHTFDKLIF. The DNA for the CDR3 is TGTGCCTATGTCACCGTTGGGTTTCATACCTTCGATAAACTCATCTTT.

This clone was seen a handful of times. The J gene is TRDJ3, the V gene TRDV2, with 8 bases that match TRDD3. The germline V gene has CDR1 GEAIGNYY and CDR2 EKD. The CDR3 totals 17 residues. J lost 1 base, V lost 3 bases, and 4 bases had no gene match. The CDR3, as DNA: TGTGCCTGTGACCTATCTGGGGGATCCTGGGACACCCGACAGATGTTTTTC. The encoded protein is CACDLSGGSWDTRQMFF.

By share, this clone counts as large (0.1 to 1%). The same CDR3 arises from other DNA sequences in this sample as well. The chain combines TRDV2 with TRDJ1; 7 bases line up with TRDD3. Germline CDR1 reads GEAIGNYY; CDR2 reads EKD. This CDR3 has 15 residues. Trimming at V came to 0 bases and at J to 3 bases, leaving 6 bases not matched to a gene. The CDR3 bases are TGTGCCTGTGACACCGTGGGGGGATTGGCCGATAAACTCATCTTT. Amino acid sequence: CACDTVGGLADKLIF.

The sample holds a few counts of this clone. A single base separates this from a much larger clone, so it may be a read error. V gene TRDV2 combines with J gene TRDJ1; 11 nucleotides match TRDD3. J was trimmed by 0 bases and V by 0 bases; bases with no gene match: 20. CDR1 and CDR2 from the germline V gene are GEAIGNYY and EKD. The CDR3 consists of 22 residues. The CDR3 region is CACDTLGVAGGYSRSNTDKLIF. DNA of the CDR3: TGTGCCTGTGACACCCTAGGCGTGGCTGGGGGATACTCCAGGTCCAACACCGATAAACTCATCTTT.

This chain uses TRDV2 with TRDJ1, with TRDD3 matching over 10 bases. V dropped 1 base and J dropped 1; count of bases not matched to a gene: 14. Germline V gene data show CDR1 as GEAIGNYY and CDR2 as EKD. The CDR3 is 19 residues long. Here the CDR3 DNA reads TGTGCCTGTGACACACTAGGGGACTGGGGGATCGTTCGCACCGATAAACTCATCTTT. This gives the protein CACDTLGDWGIVRTDKLIF.

The sample holds a few counts of this clone. The gene calls are TRDV2 and TRDJ3; D might be TRDD1 (5 bases). V was cut by 3 bases and J by 2 bases, with 22 bases left in between. Germline V gene sequence: CDR1 GEAIGNYY, CDR2 EKD. This CDR3 comprises 20 residues. CDR3 amino acids: CACDPIPRTEITWDTRQMFF. The CDR3, as DNA: TGTGCCTGTGACCCCATCCCCCGTACTGAAATCACCTGGGACACCCGACAGATGTTTTTC.